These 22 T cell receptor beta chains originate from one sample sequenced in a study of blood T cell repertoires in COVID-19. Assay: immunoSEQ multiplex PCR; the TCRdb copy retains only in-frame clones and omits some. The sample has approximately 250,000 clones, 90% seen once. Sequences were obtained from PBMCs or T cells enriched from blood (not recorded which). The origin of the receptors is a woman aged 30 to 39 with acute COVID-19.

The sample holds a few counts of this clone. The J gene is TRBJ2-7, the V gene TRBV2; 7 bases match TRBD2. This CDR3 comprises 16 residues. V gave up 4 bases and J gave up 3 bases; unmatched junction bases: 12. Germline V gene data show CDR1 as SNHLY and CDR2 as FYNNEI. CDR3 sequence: CASSVNSASGGYEQYF. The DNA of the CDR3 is TGTGCCAGCAGTGTGAATTCGGCTAGCGGCGGCTACGAGCAGTACTTC.

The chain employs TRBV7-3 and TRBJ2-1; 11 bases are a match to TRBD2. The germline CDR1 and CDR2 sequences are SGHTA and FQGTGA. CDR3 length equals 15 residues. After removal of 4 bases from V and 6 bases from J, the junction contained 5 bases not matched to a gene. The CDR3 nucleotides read TGTGCCAGCAGCTCACCGGGACTAGCGGTCAATGAGCAGTTCTTC. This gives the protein CASSSPGLAVNEQFF.

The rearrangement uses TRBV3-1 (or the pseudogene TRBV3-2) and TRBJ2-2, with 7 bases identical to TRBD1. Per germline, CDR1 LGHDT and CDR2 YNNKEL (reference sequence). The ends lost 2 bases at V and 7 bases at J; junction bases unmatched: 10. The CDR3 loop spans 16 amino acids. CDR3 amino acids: CASSQFADTGDGELFF. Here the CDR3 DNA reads TGTGCCAGCAGCCAATTCGCGGACACAGGGGACGGGGAGCTGTTTTTT.

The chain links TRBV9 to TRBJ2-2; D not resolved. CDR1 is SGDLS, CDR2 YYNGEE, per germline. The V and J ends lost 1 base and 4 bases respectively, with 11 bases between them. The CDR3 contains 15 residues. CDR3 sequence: CASSVTPRGTGELFF. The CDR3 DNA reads TGTGCCAGCAGCGTAACCCCTAGAGGCACCGGGGAGCTGTTTTTT.

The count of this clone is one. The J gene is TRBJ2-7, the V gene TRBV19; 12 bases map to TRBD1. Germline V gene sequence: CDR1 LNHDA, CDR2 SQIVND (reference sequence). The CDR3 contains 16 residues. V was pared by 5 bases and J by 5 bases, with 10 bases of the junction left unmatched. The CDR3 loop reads CASSPRDRGRVNEQYF. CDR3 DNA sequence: TGTGCCAGTAGTCCACGGGACAGGGGGCGCGTTAACGAGCAGTACTTC. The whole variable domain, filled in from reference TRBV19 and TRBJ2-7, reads DGGITQSPKYLFRKEGQNVTLSCEQNLNHDAMYWYRQDPGQGLRLIYYSQIVNDFQKGDIAEGYSVSREKKESFPLTVTSAQKNPTAFYLCASSPRDRGRVNEQYFGPGTRLTVT.

In DNA, the CDR3 is TGCAGCGCTCTGAGGGTGGAAGACTACGAGCAGTACTTC. Residues: CSALRVEDYEQYF. The rearrangement uses TRBV29-1 and TRBJ2-7; the D gene is possibly TRBD2 (5 bases). V lost 7 bases and J 3 bases, leaving 16 bases between the germline ends. The CDR3 loop spans 13 amino acids. Germline V gene sequence: CDR1 SQVTM, CDR2 ANQGSEA.

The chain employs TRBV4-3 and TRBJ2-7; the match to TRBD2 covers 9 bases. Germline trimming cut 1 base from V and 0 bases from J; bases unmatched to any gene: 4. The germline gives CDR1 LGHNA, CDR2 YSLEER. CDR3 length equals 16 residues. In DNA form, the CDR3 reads TGCGCCAGCAGCCAAGGTCTAGCGGGGAGCTCCTACGAGCAGTACTTC. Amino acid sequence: CASSQGLAGSSYEQYF.

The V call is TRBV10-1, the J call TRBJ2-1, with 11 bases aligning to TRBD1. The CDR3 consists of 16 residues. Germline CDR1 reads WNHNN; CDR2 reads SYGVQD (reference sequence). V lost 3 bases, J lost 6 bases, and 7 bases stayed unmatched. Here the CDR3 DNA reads TGCGCCAGCAGTGACTCCGGGACAGGGGGTCTCAATGAGCAGTTCTTC. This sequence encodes CASSDSGTGGLNEQFF.

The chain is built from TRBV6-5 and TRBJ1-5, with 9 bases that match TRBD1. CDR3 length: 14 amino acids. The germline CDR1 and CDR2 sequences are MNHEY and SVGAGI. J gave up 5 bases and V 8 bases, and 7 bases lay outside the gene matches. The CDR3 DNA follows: TGTGCCAGCGGCGGGACAGGGTTTTATCAGCCCCAGCATTTT. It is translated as CASGGTGFYQPQHF.

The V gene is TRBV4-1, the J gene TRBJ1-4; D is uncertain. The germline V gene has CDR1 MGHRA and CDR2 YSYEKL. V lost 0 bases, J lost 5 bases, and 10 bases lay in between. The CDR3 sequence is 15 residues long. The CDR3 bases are TGCGCCAGCAGCCAAGATTGGGCAGCAAATGAAAAACTGTTTTTT. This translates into CASSQDWAANEKLFF.

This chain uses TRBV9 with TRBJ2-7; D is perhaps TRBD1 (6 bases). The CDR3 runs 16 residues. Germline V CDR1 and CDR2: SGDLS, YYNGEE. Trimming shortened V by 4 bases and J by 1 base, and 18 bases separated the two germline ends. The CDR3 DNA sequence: TGTGCCAGCAGCCCGTCGACAGGAGGAGCGTCCTACGAGCAGTACTTC. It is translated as CASSPSTGGASYEQYF.

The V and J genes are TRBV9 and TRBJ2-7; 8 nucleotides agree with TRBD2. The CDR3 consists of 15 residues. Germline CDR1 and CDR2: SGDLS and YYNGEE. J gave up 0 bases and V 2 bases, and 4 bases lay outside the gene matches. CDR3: CASSVQAGVSYEQYF. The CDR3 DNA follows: TGTGCCAGCAGCGTCCAAGCGGGAGTCTCCTACGAGCAGTACTTC.

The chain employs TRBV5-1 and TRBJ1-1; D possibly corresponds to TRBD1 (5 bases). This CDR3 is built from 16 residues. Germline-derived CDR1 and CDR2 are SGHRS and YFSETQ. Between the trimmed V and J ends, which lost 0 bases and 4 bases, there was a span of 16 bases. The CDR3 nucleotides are TGCGCCAGCAGCTTGGGGACAAGGTCTGCTCCCACTGAAGCTTTCTTT. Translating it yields CASSLGTRSAPTEAFF.

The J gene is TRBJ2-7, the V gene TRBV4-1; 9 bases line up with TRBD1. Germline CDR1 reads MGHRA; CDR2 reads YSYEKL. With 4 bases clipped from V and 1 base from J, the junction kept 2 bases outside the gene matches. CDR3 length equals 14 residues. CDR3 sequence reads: CASSLGQGSYEQYF. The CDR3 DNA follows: TGCGCCAGCAGCCTTGGACAGGGGTCCTACGAGCAGTACTTC.

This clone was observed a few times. In nucleotides, the CDR3 is TGTGCCAGCAGTCCCCTGACAGGGTCGGTGGGCAATCAGCCCCAGCATTTT. Its protein is CASSPLTGSVGNQPQHF. The V gene is TRBV6-6, the J gene TRBJ1-5; 7 bases line up with TRBD1. CDR1 and CDR2 from the germline V gene are MNHNY and SVGAGI (reference sequence). Trimming removed 5 bases from V and 2 bases from J; junction bases left unmatched: 12. The CDR3 is 17 amino acids.

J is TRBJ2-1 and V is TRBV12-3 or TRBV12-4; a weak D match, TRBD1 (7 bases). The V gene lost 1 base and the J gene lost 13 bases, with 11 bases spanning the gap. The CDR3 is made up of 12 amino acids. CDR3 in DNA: TGTGCCAGCAGTTTAGGACAGGGAGGACAGTTCTTC. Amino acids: CASSLGQGGQFF.

This CDR3 is CASSKGPRGGTDTQYF. In DNA, the CDR3 is TGTGCCAGCAGCAAAGGCCCAAGGGGTGGCACAGATACGCAGTATTTT. The J gene is TRBJ2-3, the V gene TRBV21-1; the table's D call of TRBD1 was not tested on the DNA. TRBV21-1 counts as a pseudogene. The CDR3 is 16 residues long.

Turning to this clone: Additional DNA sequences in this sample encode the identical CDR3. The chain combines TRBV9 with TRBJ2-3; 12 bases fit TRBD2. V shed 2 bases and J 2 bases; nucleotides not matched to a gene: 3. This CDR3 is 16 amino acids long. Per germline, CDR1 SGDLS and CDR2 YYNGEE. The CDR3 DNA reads TGTGCCAGCAGCGTTCTAGCGGGAGGGTCCACAGATACGCAGTATTTT. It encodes CASSVLAGGSTDTQYF.

For the CDR3, the DNA is TGTGCCAGCAGCTTACAGCCGGGAGGGACCTACAATGAGCAGTTCTTC. This gives the protein CASSLQPGGTYNEQFF. The J gene is TRBJ2-1, the V gene TRBV7-3; 8 positions match TRBD2. The V gene end was trimmed by 2 bases and the J gene end by 2 bases; junction bases not matched to a gene: 5. In germline, CDR1 is SGHTA, CDR2 FQGTGA. The CDR3 runs to 16 residues.

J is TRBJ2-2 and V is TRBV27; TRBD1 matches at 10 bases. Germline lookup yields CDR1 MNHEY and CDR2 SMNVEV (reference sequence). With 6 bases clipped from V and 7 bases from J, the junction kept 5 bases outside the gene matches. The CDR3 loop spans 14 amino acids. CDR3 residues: CASRDRGYSGELFF. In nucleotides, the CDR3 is TGTGCCAGCAGGGACAGGGGGTACAGCGGGGAGCTGTTTTTT.

The DNA of the CDR3 is TGTGCCATCAGGGGACTAGCGGGAGTTGAGCAGTTCTTC. Translating gives CAIRGLAGVEQFF. This chain joins TRBV10-3 and TRBJ2-1; 14 bases are a match to TRBD2. CDR3 length equals 13 residues. Germline CDR1 is ENHRY and CDR2 is SYGVKD. V gave up 6 bases and J gave up 9 bases; unmatched junction bases: 1.

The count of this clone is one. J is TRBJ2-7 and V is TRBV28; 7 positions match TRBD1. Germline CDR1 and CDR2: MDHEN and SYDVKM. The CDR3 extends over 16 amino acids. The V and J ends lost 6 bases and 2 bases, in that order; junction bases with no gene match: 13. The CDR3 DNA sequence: TGTGCCAGCAGCCAGGCGTCAGGGACAGTTCCCTACGAGCAGTACTTC. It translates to CASSQASGTVPYEQYF.